This T cell receptor beta chain was observed in a study of T cells in Graves' hyperthyroidism and ophthalmopathy. TCR beta CDR3 regions were amplified from RNA transcripts. HTBI primers were employed in a first-round RT-PCR of the TCR CDR3. TCRdb passed the multiplex PCR reads through MiXCR, listing each CDR3 protein once. Here the sample spans around 390,000 distinct CDR3 sequences, around 13% being singletons. Individuals with ophthalmopathy presented a Clinical Activity Score of at least 3, a NOSPECS grade of at least 4 and a duration under 3 months. Exclusion criteria comprised uncontrolled infection, other autoimmune disease, pregnancy or lactation. General observations from the study: Blood also carried most thyroid clonotypes expanded above 0.001. Ophthalmopathy could be told apart from stable hyperthyroidism with a 13 V-J model.

The V and J ends lost 0 bases and 0 bases respectively, with 11 bases between them. This CDR3 region has 17 residues. The germline gives CDR1 SGHAT, CDR2 FQDESV (reference sequence). A few counts support this clonotype. The antigen is unknown. This chain connects TRBV11-1 to TRBJ2-2; TRBD1 is a possible D gene (5 bases). Sequencing was done on a sample of blood. The clonotype originates from a woman in her 30s with Graves' ophthalmopathy. The CDR3 loop is CASSLAERGPNTGELFF. CDR3 in DNA: TGTGCCAGCAGCTTAGCGGAAAGGGGCCCGAACACCGGGGAGCTGTTTTTT. Full variable domain (remainder filled in from reference TRBV11-1 and TRBJ2-2): EAEVAQSPRYKITEKSQAVAFWCDPISGHATLYWYRQILGQGPELLVQFQDESVVDDSQLPKDRFSAERLKGVDSTLKIQPAELGDSAMYLCASSLAERGPNTGELFFGEGSRLTVL.